This TCR beta chain originates from a study of PD-L1 blockade in urothelial cancer. Germline assignment: CDR1 SQVTM and CDR2 ANQGSEA. The V gene lost 4 bases and the J gene lost 4 bases, with 16 bases spanning the gap. The CDR3 is 14 residues long. TCRdb's table, derived via immunoSEQ multiplex PCR, lists solely in-frame clones and lacks some. The data show about 84,000 clones, around 80% seen once. This receptor was obtained from a man between 65 and 85 years old with urothelial cancer. The chain couples TRBV29-1 to TRBJ1-2; possibly TRBD1 for D (6 bases). This specimen consisted of PBMCs, obtained around atezolizumab (anti-PD-L1) treatment. The CDR3 is CSVGVGGRSYGYTF. In nucleotides, the CDR3 is TGCAGCGTTGGGGTCGGGGGGCGCAGCTATGGCTACACCTTC. The whole variable domain, filled in from reference TRBV29-1 and TRBJ1-2, reads SAVISQKPSRDICQRGTSLTIQCQVDSQVTMMFWYRQQPGQSLTLIATANQGSEATYESGFVIDKFPISRPNLTFSTLTVSNMSPEDSSIYLCSVGVGGRSYGYTFGSGTRLTVV.